The subject of this entry is one T cell receptor (beta chain). cDNA serving as the sequencing template came from extracted, reverse transcribed RNA. The assay was immunoSEQ multiplex PCR, and TCRdb's table has in-frame clones only and misses some. This table has 150,000 to 200,000 clones, about 47% appearing once. Described treatment: oral pan-JAK inhibitor, 5-10 mg twice daily. The sample belongs to a study of CD8+ T cells in alopecia areata. The CDR3 is 15 amino acids. The V and J ends lost 6 bases and 4 bases respectively, with 16 bases between them. CDR1 is LNHNV, CDR2 YYDKDF, per germline (reference sequence).

The clonotype was recovered from a human donor with alopecia areata. The sequenced sample was CD8+ T cells sorted from blood, obtained around week 54, from a patient treated with tofacitinib. The V call is TRBV15, the J call TRBJ2-1; perhaps TRBD2 as D (6 bases). CDR3 coding DNA: TGTGCCACCAGGAGAAGGCGGGGAGGTTACAATGAGCAGTTCTTC. The encoded protein is CATRRRRGGYNEQFF. Using reference TRBV15 and TRBJ2-1 for the parts outside the CDR3, the full variable domain is DAMVIQNPRYQVTQFGKPVTLSCSQTLNHNVMYWYQQKSSQAPKLLFHYYDKDFNNEADTPDNFQSRRPNTSFCFLDIRSPGLGDTAMYLCATRRRRGGYNEQFFGPGTRLTVL.